This record covers a single T cell receptor (beta chain). Antigen specificity is unknown. These data originate in a study of glioma-infiltrating T cells after dendritic cell vaccination. Amplification used 60 V beta primers and 13 J beta primers. Generated by immunoSEQ multiplex PCR, the TCRdb table keeps only in-frame clones and is missing some. The sample includes tens of thousands of clones, roughly 79% of them seen just once. Study conclusions and caveats: TCR clonality showed no direct relationship with survival.

The CDR3 is 15 residues long. Deletions cut 5 bases from V and 0 bases from J, with 14 bases between. CDR1 and CDR2 (germline): SGHVS, FNYEAQ. J is TRBJ2-7 and V is TRBV7-6; D might be TRBD1 (5 bases). This receptor was taken from a human donor with glioblastoma. The sequencing used blood, collected before dendritic cell vaccination. The CDR3 is CASSDDSRNSYEQYF. The CDR3 nucleotides are TGTGCCAGCAGCGATGACAGTCGGAACTCCTACGAGCAGTACTTC.